These 18 T cell receptor beta chains originate from one sample sequenced in a study of T cells expressing NK-cell markers. No DNA is given; TCRdb re-called the 5' RACE reads and lists each CDR3 protein once. The sample table sets out 450,000 to 600,000 distinct CDR3 sequences. The material sequenced was blood T cells: a sorted CD56 or NKG2C T cell subset, CD4+ or CD8+ T cells, or bulk PBMC T cells (not recorded which). Every receptor here comes from a man aged 18 to 29 in good health.

The gene calls are TRBV7-2 and TRBJ2-1; lacking DNA, the TRBD2 call made by TCRdb goes unchecked. Germline V gives CDR1 SGHTA, CDR2 FQGNSA. CDR3 length: 17 amino acids. CDR3 residues: CASSPGLVGRDSNEQFF.

The chain couples TRBV10-3 to TRBJ2-2; TCRdb's D gene call, TRBD2, goes unchecked for lack of DNA. The germline V gene has CDR1 ENHRY and CDR2 SYGVKD. This CDR3 region has 19 residues. CDR3: CAISVTGTSGSGHTGELFF.

The chain is built from TRBV12-3 or TRBV12-4 and TRBJ1-2; no DNA is available, so the TRBD1 call from TCRdb remains unchecked. This CDR3 is 13 amino acids long. The CDR3 reads CASSGQGIGGYTF.

This chain connects TRBV25-1 to TRBJ2-1; the TCRdb D gene call, TRBD2, has no DNA to confirm it. Germline V gene sequence: CDR1 MGHDK, CDR2 SYGVNS. The CDR3 loop spans 15 amino acids. CDR3 protein: CASSNTGTRVYEQFF.

This chain connects TRBV10-3 to TRBJ1-1; TCRdb picks TRBD1, but there is no DNA to check that call. CDR1 ENHRY and CDR2 SYGVKD come from the germline V gene. The CDR3 is 15 amino acids. The CDR3 reads CAISDPDRMNTEAFF.

The V call is TRBV2, the J call TRBJ2-2; the D gene TCRdb calls, TRBD1, cannot be checked with no DNA. Per the germline V gene, CDR1 is SNHLY and CDR2 is FYNNEI. CDR3 size: 15 residues. The CDR3 protein is CASSRDRANVGELFF.

This sequence joins TRBV5-5 and TRBJ1-5. This CDR3 contains 14 residues. In germline, CDR1 is SGHKS, CDR2 YYEKEE (reference sequence). Here the CDR3 reads CASSLVGLAQPQHF. Full variable domain (missing parts from reference TRBV5-5 and TRBJ1-5): DAGVTQSPTHLIKTRGQQVTLRCSPISGHKSVSWYQQVLGQGPQFIFQYYEKEERGRGNFPDRFSARQFPNYSSELNVNALLLGDSALYLCASSLVGLAQPQHFGDGTRLSIL.

The rearrangement joins TRBV18 to TRBJ1-5. This CDR3 comprises 15 residues. The germline V gene has CDR1 KGHSH and CDR2 LQKENI. The CDR3 here is CASSPRELSNQPQHF.

The chain is built from TRBV12-3 or TRBV12-4 and TRBJ2-5. The CDR3 length is 14 residues. CDR3 region: CASSRGRIRETQYF.

This sequence joins TRBV27 and TRBJ2-1. This CDR3 region has 16 residues. Germline V gene lookup returns CDR1 MNHEY and CDR2 SMNVEV (reference sequence). The CDR3 protein is CASSVIGGDSYNEQFF.

The gene calls are TRBV12-3 or TRBV12-4 and TRBJ1-4; TCRdb names TRBD1, which stays unverified in the absence of DNA. The CDR3 is 17 residues long. CDR3 sequence reads: CASQDLNQGETNEKLFF.

This chain joins TRBV7-9 and TRBJ2-5; TCRdb lists TRBD1, though no DNA is available to test this call. CDR3 size: 14 residues. The germline V gene encodes CDR1 SEHNR and CDR2 FQNEAQ (reference sequence). The CDR3 loop is CASSLVQDQETQYF.

The rearrangement uses TRBV24-1 and TRBJ2-7; without DNA, the TCRdb call of TRBD1 cannot be checked. The V gene's germline CDR1 is KGHDR and CDR2 SFDVKD. This CDR3 comprises 14 residues. CDR3: CATSDSGRGPEQYF.

The CDR3 spells CASSSALLTEAFF. The rearrangement joins TRBV5-1 to TRBJ1-1. This CDR3 spans 13 amino acids. Germline assignment: CDR1 SGHRS and CDR2 YFSETQ.

This chain links TRBV20-1 with TRBJ2-4; absent DNA, TCRdb's TRBD1 call cannot be checked. The CDR3 length is 14 residues. Germline CDR1 reads DFQATT; CDR2 reads SNEGSKA (reference sequence). CDR3 protein: CSLRRRVAKNIQYF.

The chain uses TRBV18 and TRBJ2-7; the TCRdb D gene call, TRBD1, has no DNA to confirm it. CDR3 length equals 15 residues. Germline CDR1 is KGHSH and CDR2 is LQKENI. CDR3 protein: CASSLDRAARYEQYF.

The genes are TRBV5-1 and TRBJ2-4; absent DNA, TCRdb's TRBD2 call cannot be checked. Germline V lookup: CDR1 SGHRS, CDR2 YFSETQ. The CDR3 is 17 residues long. The CDR3 protein is CASSLGDPRETKNIQYF.

This chain joins TRBV15 and TRBJ2-1; the TCRdb D gene call, TRBD1, has no DNA to confirm it. Per germline, CDR1 LNHNV and CDR2 YYDKDF (reference sequence). The CDR3 runs 15 residues. CDR3 protein: CATSRDPIGGNEQFF.